This TCR beta chain was profiled in a study of blood T cell repertoires in COVID-19. At the level of the study: Samples representing acute and convalescent COVID-19 were sourced from the United States, Italy and Spain.

Sequencing used immunoSEQ multiplex PCR; TCRdb keeps in-frame clones, though not all of them. The sample records about 220,000 clones, 80% being singletons. This clone was counted many times. The V gene end was trimmed by 5 bases and the J gene end by 8 bases; junction bases not matched to a gene: 8. The CDR3 spans 13 residues. Germline CDR1 ENHRY, CDR2 SYGVKD. The source is a human donor in a cohort sampled during active COVID-19. The chain is built from TRBV10-3 and TRBJ1-2; 7 positions match TRBD1. Sequenced sample: peripheral blood. Here the CDR3 reads CAISQGDRVGYTF. CDR3 nucleotide sequence: TGTGCCATCAGTCAGGGGGACAGAGTCGGCTACACCTTC.